The rows below give T cell receptor beta chains drawn from one sample of a study of T cells after posttransplantation cyclophosphamide. Assay used: immunoSEQ multiplex PCR; TCRdb lists only in-frame clones, some missing. Seen here are about 52,000 clones, around 94% observed once, and the top ten hold around 2.8%. The sequenced sample consisted of PBMCs. All receptors derive from a woman under 40 in good health and a related stem cell transplant donor. Each CDR3 is given with its conserved first and last residue. The order of the fields is J gene, clone size, V gene, D gene, CDR3 protein, CDR3 DNA. A D gene is named only where the DNA matches it firmly. Clone size is given for some rows only: seen once, a few or many times, or a class if the clone is expanded.

TRBJ1-2,-,TRBV5-4,TRBD1,CATTLGTGSYGYTF,TGTGCCACGACGCTTGGGACAGGGTCCTATGGCTACACCTTC
TRBJ1-1,-,TRBV6-1,TRBD1,CASSVLRGRLSTEAFF,TGTGCCAGCAGTGTGTTAAGGGGGCGCCTAAGCACTGAAGCTTTCTTT
TRBJ1-6,-,TRBV30,TRBD1,CAWSVGQGGNSPLHF,TGTGCCTGGAGTGTGGGACAGGGGGGAAATTCACCCCTCCACTTT
TRBJ1-6,once,TRBV14,-,CASSLDSNSPLHF,TGTGCCAGCAGCCTTGACAGTAATTCACCCCTCCACTTT
TRBJ2-4,-,TRBV9,TRBD2,CASSVARGGDIQYF,TGTGCCAGCAGCGTAGCGCGGGGGGGGGACATTCAGTACTTC
TRBJ2-7,-,TRBV28,-,CASSTYRVGLLYEQYF,TGTGCCAGCAGTACATACAGGGTCGGTCTTCTGTACGAGCAGTACTTC
TRBJ2-7,-,TRBV6-1,TRBD1,CASSRPGTGGEQYF,TGTGCCAGCAGTCGTCCCGGGACAGGGGGCGAGCAGTACTTC
TRBJ1-2,once,TRBV2,-,CASTRAGPDGYTF,TGTGCCAGCACACGGGCGGGGCCGGATGGCTACACCTTC
TRBJ2-1,-,TRBV5-1,TRBD2,CASSLGTSGRGEQFF,TGCGCCAGCAGCTTGGGGACTAGCGGAAGGGGTGAGCAGTTCTTC
TRBJ2-1,-,TRBV19,-,CVSSTWGTHNEQFF,TGTGTCAGTAGTACGTGGGGGACTCACAATGAGCAGTTCTTC
TRBJ2-7,-,TRBV4-2,TRBD2,CASSQLAGYEQYF,TGTGCCAGCAGCCAACTAGCGGGCTACGAGCAGTACTTC
TRBJ1-1,-,TRBV28,-,CASSLLRGVTEAFF,TGTGCCAGCAGTTTATTAAGGGGCGTCACTGAAGCTTTCTTT
TRBJ2-3,-,TRBV6-1,-,CASSAKLRGDTQYF,TGTGCCAGCAGTGCTAAGCTCCGAGGAGATACGCAGTATTTT
TRBJ2-1,-,TRBV6-5,-,CASSYFPGANEQFF,TGTGCCAGCAGTTACTTCCCAGGGGCCAATGAGCAGTTCTTC
TRBJ2-7,-,TRBV11-3,-,CASSLMAGSPYEQYF,TGTGCCAGCAGCTTAATGGCAGGGTCCCCCTACGAGCAGTACTTC
TRBJ2-5,once,TRBV4-2,TRBD1,CASSTGTGETQYF,TGTGCCAGCAGCACAGGGACAGGTGAGACCCAGTACTTC
TRBJ1-3,-,TRBV7-9,TRBD1,CASSSTGIGNTIYF,TGTGCCAGCAGCTCGACAGGGATTGGAAACACCATATATTTT
TRBJ1-3,-,TRBV19,TRBD1,CASLDRAGNTIYF,TGTGCCAGCCTGGACAGGGCTGGAAACACCATATATTTT
TRBJ2-3,-,TRBV7-3,TRBD2,CASSLTGLAGVDTQYF,TGTGCCAGCAGCTTAACAGGACTAGCGGGGGTAGATACGCAGTATTTT
TRBJ1-2,-,TRBV7-2,TRBD1,CASSLGDRINYGYTF,TGTGCCAGCAGCTTGGGGGACAGAATTAACTATGGCTACACCTTC
TRBJ2-3,-,TRBV4-1,-,CASSQQLRWGPGDTQYF,TGCGCCAGCAGCCAACAACTCAGATGGGGGCCTGGAGATACGCAGTATTTT
TRBJ1-6,-,TRBV9,TRBD1,CASSLLTGNSPLHF,TGTGCCAGCAGCCTACTGACAGGGAATTCACCCCTCCACTTT
TRBJ1-6,-,TRBV7-8,-,CASSSGQFSSYNSPLHF,TGTGCCAGCAGCTCTGGACAGTTTAGCTCCTATAATTCACCCCTCCACTTT
TRBJ2-2,-,TRBV5-1,TRBD1,CASSPQGAQGGELFF,TGCGCCAGCAGCCCACAGGGGGCGCAGGGCGGGGAGCTGTTTTTT
TRBJ2-2,-,TRBV4-3,-,CASSQPFSGAGQKYTGELFF,TGCGCCAGCAGCCAACCCTTCTCCGGGGCGGGACAGAAATACACCGGGGAGCTGTTTTTT
TRBJ1-2,-,TRBV7-2,TRBD1,CASSLIEGQGSSFYGYTF,TGTGCCAGCAGCCTTATTGAGGGACAGGGAAGTTCTTTCTATGGCTACACCTTC
TRBJ1-6,-,TRBV15,-,CATSESRQGNSPLHF,TGTGCCACCAGCGAAAGTCGCCAGGGAAATTCACCCCTCCACTTT
TRBJ1-2,-,TRBV4-3,TRBD1,CASSQDAWNRGRYGYTF,TGCGCCAGCAGCCAAGACGCCTGGAACAGGGGACGCTATGGCTACACCTTC
TRBJ2-1,-,TRBV5-1,-,CASRGAGYEQFF,TGCGCCAGCCGGGGGGCTGGCTATGAGCAGTTCTTC
TRBJ2-5,-,TRBV5-6,TRBD1,CASSLFFWTGEETQYF,TGTGCCAGCAGCTTGTTCTTCTGGACAGGGGAAGAGACCCAGTACTTC
TRBJ2-1,-,TRBV7-8,TRBD2,CASSSVASGLADYNEQFF,TGTGCCAGCAGCTCCGTCGCATCGGGACTAGCGGATTACAATGAGCAGTTCTTC
TRBJ2-7,-,TRBV5-5,-,CASSPSGSGGEQYF,TGTGCCAGCAGCCCCTCGGGGTCCGGAGGGGAGCAGTACTTC
TRBJ2-2,-,TRBV4-2,-,CASSQEGQRNTGELFF,TGTGCCAGCAGCCAAGAGGGCCAGAGGAACACCGGGGAGCTGTTTTTT
TRBJ2-6,-,TRBV15,TRBD1,CATSRVTGTVGANVLTF,TGTGCCACCAGCAGGGTAACAGGGACAGTGGGGGCCAACGTCCTGACTTTC
TRBJ2-5,-,TRBV4-1,-,CASSQDGRVGTQYF,TGCGCCAGCAGCCAAGACGGTAGAGTCGGGACCCAGTACTTC
TRBJ2-1,-,TRBV5-8,-,CASSPRDLSSYNEQFF,TGTGCCAGCAGCCCCCGGGACTTAAGCTCCTACAATGAGCAGTTCTTC
TRBJ2-2,-,TRBV2,-,CASSAGERNTGELFF,TGTGCCAGCAGTGCCGGGGAGCGGAACACCGGGGAGCTGTTTTTT
TRBJ2-7,-,TRBV6-1,TRBD2,CASREGLAGAYEQYF,TGTGCCAGCAGAGAAGGACTAGCGGGGGCCTACGAGCAGTACTTC
TRBJ1-4,-,TRBV6-6,-,CASSYPRVRMDEKLFF,TGTGCCAGCAGTTACCCCAGGGTGCGCATGGATGAAAAACTGTTTTTT
TRBJ2-7,-,TRBV5-4,TRBD1,CASSPNPGTGDSTYEQYF,TGTGCCAGCAGCCCTAACCCCGGGACAGGTGACAGCACCTACGAGCAGTACTTC
TRBJ2-7,-,TRBV19,-,CASSIPGEVYEQYF,TGTGCCAGTAGTATTCCCGGGGAGGTGTACGAGCAGTACTTC
TRBJ1-5,-,TRBV7-9,-,CASTTSPNQPQHF,TGTGCCAGCACCACGAGTCCCAATCAGCCCCAGCATTTT
TRBJ2-7,-,TRBV4-1,-,CASSQIIPRQGKDYEQYF,TGCGCCAGCAGCCAAATAATCCCCAGGCAGGGAAAGGACTACGAGCAGTACTTC
TRBJ2-2,once,TRBV6-5,-,CASSYSIGVTGELFF,TGTGCCAGCAGTTACTCGATCGGGGTCACCGGGGAGCTGTTTTTT
TRBJ2-7,-,TRBV28,-,CASSLRSEAYEQYF,TGTGCCAGCAGTTTAAGAAGTGAGGCCTACGAGCAGTACTTC
TRBJ2-2,-,TRBV5-6,-,CASTKPWGGDHGELFF,TGTGCCAGCACCAAACCATGGGGGGGCGATCACGGGGAGCTGTTTTTT
TRBJ1-6,-,TRBV4-3,-,CASSQSPGGSGVSPLHF,TGCGCCAGCAGCCAAAGCCCCGGGGGTTCCGGGGTTTCACCCCTCCACTTT
TRBJ1-1,-,TRBV29-1,TRBD1,CSVRQGWNTEAFF,TGCAGCGTCCGACAGGGGTGGAACACTGAAGCTTTCTTT
TRBJ1-5,-,TRBV11-2,-,CASSPIKGVRNQPQHF,TGTGCCAGCAGCCCCATTAAGGGAGTTCGCAATCAGCCCCAGCATTTT
TRBJ1-2,-,TRBV7-8,-,CASSATGSNYGYTF,TGTGCCAGCAGCGCAACAGGGTCTAACTATGGCTACACCTTC